This is a list of T cell receptor beta chains from one sample in a study of cytomegalovirus exposure and HLA in healthy donors. Generated by immunoSEQ multiplex PCR, the TCRdb table keeps only in-frame clones and is missing some. The sample carries 150,000 or so clones, 76% recorded once. Material for sequencing was PBMCs. Receptors were obtained from a male donor in good health and CMV-seronegative. CDR3s leave out the opening cysteine and the closing phenylalanine or tryptophan. Fields, in order: V gene, J gene, CDR3 protein.

TRBV29-1,TRBJ1-2,SGRRGEQGYT
TRBV7-2,TRBJ1-5,ASSLSRDQPQH
TRBV5-5,TRBJ1-1,ASSVGYGGGTEAF
TRBV7-2,TRBJ2-1,ASSLDPDGGNEQF
TRBV7-8,TRBJ2-1,ASSSLGGNEQF
TRBV6-5,TRBJ1-2,ASSYRQGSNYGYT
TRBV5-5,TRBJ2-7,ASRLPGQSYEQY
TRBV29-1,TRBJ1-2,IAGELDYGYT
TRBV4-3,.,ASSRVTGGDYEQY
TRBV7-9,TRBJ2-7,AIVLLGYEQY
TRBV28,TRBJ2-2,ASSSGQGANTGELF
TRBV27,TRBJ2-7,ASSLGLADDEQY
TRBV27,TRBJ2-7,ASRGWTSGVYEQY
TRBV27,TRBJ2-7,ASSLSGQVYEQY
TRBV5-1,TRBJ2-1,ASSSRLAVNSYNEQF
TRBV28,TRBJ1-2,ASSEGANYGYT
TRBV27,TRBJ2-3,ASNTGTRLHTDTQY
TRBV7-8,TRBJ2-7,ASRNGQAYEQY
TRBV7-9,TRBJ2-5,ASTSPQELQETQY
TRBV28,TRBJ2-2,ASSQSGQNTGELF
TRBV2,TRBJ2-2,ASGYRGSTGELF
TRBV7-6,TRBJ2-5,ASSLETGASLQETQY
TRBV16,TRBJ1-5,ASSQLGGSQPQH
TRBV2,TRBJ2-3,ASSEGAGSGWISDTQY
TRBV18,TRBJ2-2,ASSQDFTGELF
TRBV7-9,TRBJ1-5,ASSQTAGTQH
TRBV7-3,TRBJ2-5,ASSQDRGQETQY
TRBV28,TRBJ2-7,ASSVQDFSYEQY
TRBV11-2,TRBJ1-3,ASQRRASGNTIY
TRBV19,TRBJ2-7,ASSSPGTGSPYEQY
TRBV19,TRBJ2-2,ASRIGQGGTGELF
TRBV5-8,TRBJ2-6,ASRRRGGAGANVLT
TRBV28,TRBJ1-5,ASSWGGRSNQPQH
TRBV5-5,TRBJ2-3,ASSEGGSTDTQY
TRBV7-8,TRBJ2-7,ASSIGGRQGTYEQY
TRBV28,TRBJ1-3,ASSSDTLPGNTIY
TRBV6-5,TRBJ1-4,ASSYWAGQGRKKLF
TRBV12-5,TRBJ1-3,ASGEGDGNTIY
TRBV19,TRBJ2-7,ASSLSGGYEQY
TRBV20-1,TRBJ2-5,SARPLETQY
TRBV5-4,TRBJ1-1,ASSLLRGIDTEAF
TRBV7-9,TRBJ2-5,ASSLRGGTDEETQY
TRBV13,TRBJ2-7,ASRLGQGAPWGEQY
TRBV5-4,TRBJ2-1,ASSSGLTNEQF
TRBV28,TRBJ1-6,ASSFSGGINSPLH
TRBV1,TRBJ2-3,TSSQGIGTSGGWTDTQY
TRBV10-2,TRBJ1-1,ASSGTGGSGTEAF
TRBV19,TRBJ2-1,ASSISPVYNEQF
TRBV5-1,TRBJ2-7,ASSPQGLNSYEQY
TRBV7-2,TRBJ2-1,ASSNRDWKDNEQF
TRBV7-8,TRBJ2-1,ASSPVAGYEQF
TRBV7-9,TRBJ1-2,ASSSLRDRETGGYT
TRBV5-1,TRBJ1-1,ASSSTGTATEAF
TRBV5-6,TRBJ2-6,ASSFWGQNSGANVLT